This T cell receptor (beta chain) was observed in a study of radiotherapy plus CTLA-4 blockade in lung cancer. Some clones are missing from TCRdb's copy, which holds only in-frame ones; the method was immunoSEQ multiplex PCR. Of under 50,000 clones listed, 86% are singletons. CDR3 size: 15 residues. The germline V and J ends were trimmed by 4 bases and 3 bases, with 16 bases remaining between them. In germline, CDR1 is SGHRS, CDR2 YFSETQ. The rearrangement joins TRBV5-1 to TRBJ1-1, with D unclear. The input for sequencing was peripheral blood, taken from a patient treated with radiotherapy plus ipilimumab. This clonotype originated in a human donor with non-small cell lung cancer whose response to radiotherapy plus ipilimumab could not be evaluated. The CDR3 reads CASSMTGRQDTEAFF. CDR3 DNA sequence: TGCGCCAGCAGCATGACGGGAAGGCAGGACACTGAAGCTTTCTTT. Complete variable domain (other parts from reference TRBV5-1 and TRBJ1-1): KAGVTQTPRYLIKTRGQQVTLSCSPISGHRSVSWYQQTPGQGLQFLFEYFSETQRNKGNFPGRFSGRQFSNSRSEMNVSTLELGDSALYLCASSMTGRQDTEAFFGQGTRLTVV.